This entry lists 20 T cell receptor beta chains sequenced from one sample in a study of CD8 T cells in Susac syndrome. The RNA input was about 0.45 to 1 ug, and it was reverse transcribed with random hexamers. MiXCR, run by TCRdb on the immunoSEQ multiplex PCR reads, gives a single entry per CDR3 protein. The top ten hold 0.5% to 0.65% of the sample, which has some 130,000 distinct CDR3 sequences, over 80% seen once. What was sequenced was CD8+ T cells from PBMCs. Every receptor here comes from a human donor with multiple sclerosis.

The V gene is TRBV7-6, the J gene TRBJ2-3; the D gene is possibly TRBD2 (5 bases). Trimming took 1 base from V and 2 from J, leaving 10 bases between them. The CDR3 runs 15 residues. Germline CDR1 and CDR2: SGHVS and FNYEAQ. The chain's CDR3 is CASSLVTDYTDTQYF. Here the CDR3 DNA reads TGTGCCAGCAGCTTAGTGACCGACTACACAGATACGCAGTATTTT.

V and J are TRBV19 and TRBJ1-1; D is possibly TRBD1 (5 bases). This CDR3 region has 12 residues. The V and J ends lost 7 bases and 3 bases respectively, with 9 bases between them. Germline values: CDR1 LNHDA, CDR2 SQIVND (reference sequence). CDR3 residues: CASITGYTEAFF. As DNA, the CDR3 is TGTGCCAGTATTACAGGTTACACTGAAGCTTTCTTT. The full variable domain, rest sourced from reference TRBV19 and TRBJ1-1, is DGGITQSPKYLFRKEGQNVTLSCEQNLNHDAMYWYRQDPGQGLRLIYYSQIVNDFQKGDIAEGYSVSREKKESFPLTVTSAQKNPTAFYLCASITGYTEAFFGQGTRLTVV.

V usage is TRBV10-3 and J usage is TRBJ2-1, with TRBD2 matching over 9 bases. Germline values: CDR1 ENHRY, CDR2 SYGVKD. The V segment lost 11 bases and the J segment 5 bases; nucleotides outside the gene matches: 10. This CDR3 spans 14 amino acids. The CDR3 DNA sequence: TGTGCCGCCAATAGCGGGAGTGATAACAATGAGCAGTTCTTC. This gives the protein CAANSGSDNNEQFF.

This chain uses TRBV28 with TRBJ2-1, with TRBD1 identical over 8 bases. The V gene end was trimmed by 3 bases and the J gene end by 7 bases; junction bases not matched to a gene: 8. The germline gives CDR1 MDHEN, CDR2 SYDVKM. The CDR3 has 15 amino acids. The chain's CDR3 is CASSFRGLGWNEQFF. Written as DNA, the CDR3 is TGTGCCAGCAGTTTCAGGGGGCTAGGGTGGAATGAGCAGTTCTTC.

The chain couples TRBV2 to TRBJ1-5; D remains ambiguous. CDR3 length: 11 amino acids. Per germline, CDR1 SNHLY and CDR2 FYNNEI. Between the trimmed V and J ends, which lost 4 bases and 8 bases, there was a span of 6 bases. The CDR3 is CASSGSEPQHF. The CDR3, as DNA: TGTGCCAGCAGTGGAAGTGAGCCCCAGCATTTT.

This chain connects TRBV5-6 to TRBJ2-7; D is perhaps TRBD2 (6 bases). This CDR3 has 15 residues. Germline loops: CDR1 SGHDT, CDR2 YYEEEE. V gave up 5 bases and J gave up 2 bases, with 17 bases separating them. CDR3 coding DNA: TGTGCCAGCAGTTCGGGACTGTCTCCGACCTACGAGCAGTACGTC. Translation gives CASSSGLSPTYEQYV.

V is TRBV12-3 or TRBV12-4 and J is TRBJ2-3; the D is unclear. This CDR3 is built from 14 residues. V lost 5 bases and J 2 bases, leaving 11 bases between the germline ends. The CDR3 nucleotides read TGTGCCAGCAGTCACCGGGCCAACACAGATACGCAGTATTTT. Translated: CASSHRANTDTQYF.

The chain couples TRBV6-5 to TRBJ1-1, with D possibly matching TRBD1 (5 bases). CDR1 MNHEY and CDR2 SVGAGI come from the germline V gene. Between the trimmed V and J ends, which lost 4 bases and 1 base, there was a span of 13 bases. The CDR3 loop spans 15 amino acids. As DNA, the CDR3 is TGTGCCAGCAGTTCACCTCGTACAGGGAACACTGAAGCTTTCTTT. Encoded protein: CASSSPRTGNTEAFF.

The rearrangement joins TRBV6-5 to TRBJ1-1; D call uncertain. CDR3 length: 13 residues. The ends were cut back, 7 bases at V and 0 bases at J, with 9 bases in the middle. CDR1 and CDR2 from the germline V gene are MNHEY and SVGAGI. The DNA for the CDR3 is TGTGCCAGCACCCCCCAAATGAACACTGAAGCTTTCTTT. Its translation: CASTPQMNTEAFF.

The J gene is TRBJ2-1, the V gene TRBV3-1, with no clear D. Deletions cut 4 bases from V and 5 bases from J, with 18 bases between. This CDR3 is built from 16 residues. Germline CDR1 is LGHDT and CDR2 is YNNKEL (reference sequence). CDR3 region: CASSPQAELGDNEQFF. The CDR3, as DNA: TGTGCCAGCAGCCCCCAGGCGGAGCTTGGGGACAATGAGCAGTTCTTC.

This clonotype was detected only a few times. The chain uses TRBV4-2 and TRBJ1-1; D uncertain. The V end was cut by 1 base, the J end by 11 bases, with 14 bases between. The CDR3 extends over 13 amino acids. Germline CDR1 LGHNA, CDR2 YNFKEQ. CDR3 region: CASSQARSQYAFF. The CDR3 DNA follows: TGTGCCAGCAGCCAAGCAAGAAGCCAGTATGCTTTCTTT.

This chain links TRBV19 with TRBJ1-1; D is uncertain. CDR1 is LNHDA and CDR2 is SQIVND in the germline V gene (reference sequence). V shed 1 base and J shed 8 bases, with 11 bases lying between them. The CDR3 sequence is 13 residues long. CDR3 sequence reads: CASSIATTAEAFF. In nucleotides, the CDR3 is TGTGCCAGTAGTATAGCCACGACGGCAGAAGCTTTCTTT.

The genes are TRBV21-1 and TRBJ1-1; the table names TRBD1, a call not compared with the DNA. TRBV21-1 is labeled a pseudogene. The CDR3 has 14 amino acids. The CDR3 reads CASSKTHRCPEAFF. The CDR3 DNA reads TGTGCCAGCAGCAAGACCCACCGGTGTCCAGAAGCTTTCTTT.

The rearrangement links TRBV12-3 or TRBV12-4 to TRBJ2-3; D is perhaps TRBD1 (6 bases). The CDR3 totals 13 residues. Trimming left V 7 bases short and J 3 bases short, with 11 bases between. The CDR3 sequence: CASKRRGTDTQYF. The DNA for the CDR3 is TGTGCCAGCAAGCGCAGGGGAACAGATACGCAGTATTTT.

The rearrangement links TRBV28 to TRBJ2-3, with 10 bases identical to TRBD1. J was trimmed by 6 bases and V by 6 bases; bases with no gene match: 18. Per germline, CDR1 MDHEN and CDR2 SYDVKM. CDR3 length: 18 amino acids. CDR3 protein: CASSPWVPGQGPLDTQYF. The CDR3 DNA reads as TGTGCCAGCAGCCCCTGGGTACCGGGACAGGGGCCCTTGGATACGCAGTATTTT.

This chain uses TRBV27 with TRBJ2-7; tentative D call: TRBD2 (6 bases). The CDR3 length is 17 residues. The germline V gene encodes CDR1 MNHEY and CDR2 SMNVEV (reference sequence). The germline V and J ends were trimmed by 1 base and 2 bases, with 18 bases remaining between them. The CDR3 sequence: CASSLWGRGGNPYEQYF. CDR3 coding DNA: TGTGCCAGCAGTTTATGGGGTCGTGGCGGGAATCCCTACGAGCAGTACTTC.

The CDR3 bases are TGTGCCAGCAGCTCCTCTTGGGACAGCCTTAGAACTGAAGCTTTCTTT. It codes for CASSSSWDSLRTEAFF. The chain joins TRBV7-2 to TRBJ1-1; 7 bases map to TRBD1. CDR3 size: 16 residues. Germline loops: CDR1 SGHTA, CDR2 FQGNSA. The ends lost 4 bases at V and 5 bases at J; junction bases unmatched: 13.

The CDR3 protein is CASSLGGGLPDEQFF. The CDR3 DNA follows: TGTGCCAGCAGCTTAGGTGGCGGTTTGCCCGATGAGCAGTTCTTC. This sequence joins TRBV7-6 and TRBJ2-1, with D unclear. CDR3 length: 15 residues. V was pared by 1 base and J by 8 bases, with 15 bases between. Germline V gene lookup returns CDR1 SGHVS and CDR2 FNYEAQ.

This clonotype was observed a few times. The genes are TRBV4-3 and TRBJ1-1; D not certain. The CDR3 is 16 residues long. The V end was cut by 0 bases, the J end by 10 bases, with 21 bases between. The germline V gene encodes CDR1 LGHNA and CDR2 YSLEER. This chain's CDR3 is CASSQDPNSFMSAAFF. CDR3 bases: TGCGCCAGCAGCCAAGATCCCAACAGTTTTATGTCGGCAGCTTTCTTT.

CDR3 amino acids: CASSQDYRSNEQFF. CDR3 coding DNA: TGCGCCAGCAGCCAAGACTACAGGAGCAATGAGCAGTTCTTC. This rearrangement joins TRBV4-1 to TRBJ2-1; D is perhaps TRBD1 (5 bases). The V end was cut by 0 bases, the J end by 6 bases, with 9 bases between. The germline gives CDR1 MGHRA, CDR2 YSYEKL. CDR3 length equals 14 residues.